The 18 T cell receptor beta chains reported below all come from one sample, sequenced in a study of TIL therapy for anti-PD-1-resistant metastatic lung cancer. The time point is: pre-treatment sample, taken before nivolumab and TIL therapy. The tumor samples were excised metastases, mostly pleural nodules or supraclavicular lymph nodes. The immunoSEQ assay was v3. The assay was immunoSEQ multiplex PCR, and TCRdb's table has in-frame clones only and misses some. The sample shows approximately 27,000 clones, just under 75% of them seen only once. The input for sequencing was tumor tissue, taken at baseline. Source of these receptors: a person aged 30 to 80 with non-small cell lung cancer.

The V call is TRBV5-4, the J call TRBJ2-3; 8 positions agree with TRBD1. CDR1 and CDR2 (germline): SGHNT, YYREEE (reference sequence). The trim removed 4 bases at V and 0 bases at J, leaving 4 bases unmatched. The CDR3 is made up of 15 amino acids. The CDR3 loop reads CASSRDRISTDTQYF. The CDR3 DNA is TGTGCCAGCAGCCGGGACAGGATTAGCACAGATACGCAGTATTTT.

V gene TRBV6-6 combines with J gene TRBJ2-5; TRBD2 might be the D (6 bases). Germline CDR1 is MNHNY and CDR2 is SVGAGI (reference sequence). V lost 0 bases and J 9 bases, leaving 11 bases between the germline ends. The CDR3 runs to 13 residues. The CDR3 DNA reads TGTGCCAGCAGTTACTCGGCGGGAAAGGCCCAGTACTTC. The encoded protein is CASSYSAGKAQYF.

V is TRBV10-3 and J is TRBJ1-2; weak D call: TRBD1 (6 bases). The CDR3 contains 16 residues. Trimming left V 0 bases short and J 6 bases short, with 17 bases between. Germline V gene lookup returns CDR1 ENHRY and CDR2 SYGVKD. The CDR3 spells CAISESSVRGSNGYTF. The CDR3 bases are TGTGCCATCAGTGAGTCGTCGGTCAGGGGATCGAATGGCTACACCTTC.

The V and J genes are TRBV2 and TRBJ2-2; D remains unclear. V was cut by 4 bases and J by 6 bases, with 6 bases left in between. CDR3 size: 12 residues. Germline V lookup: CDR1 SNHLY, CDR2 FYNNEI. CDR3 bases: TGTGCCAGCAGTGGGATTTCCGGGGAGCTGTTTTTT. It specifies CASSGISGELFF.

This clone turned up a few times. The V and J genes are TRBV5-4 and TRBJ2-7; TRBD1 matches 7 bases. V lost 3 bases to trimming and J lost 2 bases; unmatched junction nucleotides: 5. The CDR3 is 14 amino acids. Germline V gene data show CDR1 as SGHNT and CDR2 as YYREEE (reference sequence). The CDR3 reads CASSSDRDAYEQYF. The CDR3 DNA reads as TGTGCCAGCAGCTCCGACAGGGATGCCTACGAGCAGTACTTC.

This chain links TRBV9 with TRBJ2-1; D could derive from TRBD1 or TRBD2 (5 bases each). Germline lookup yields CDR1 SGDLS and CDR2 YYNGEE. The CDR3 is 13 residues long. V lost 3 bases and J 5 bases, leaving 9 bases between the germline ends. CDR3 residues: CASSARDHNEQFF. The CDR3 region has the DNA TGTGCCAGCAGCGCTCGGGACCACAATGAGCAGTTCTTC.

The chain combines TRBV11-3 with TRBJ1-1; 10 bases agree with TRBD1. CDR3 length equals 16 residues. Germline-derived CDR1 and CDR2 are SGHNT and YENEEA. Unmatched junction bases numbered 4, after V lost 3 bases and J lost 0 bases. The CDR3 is CASSLGQGLMNTEAFF. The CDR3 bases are TGTGCCAGCAGCTTGGGACAGGGGCTTATGAACACTGAAGCTTTCTTT. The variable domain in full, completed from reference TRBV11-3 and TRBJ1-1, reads EAGVVQSPRYKIIEKKQPVAFWCNPISGHNTLYWYLQNLGQGPELLIRYENEEAVDDSQLPKDRFSAERLKGVDSTLKIQPAELGDSAVYLCASSLGQGLMNTEAFFGQGTRLTVV.

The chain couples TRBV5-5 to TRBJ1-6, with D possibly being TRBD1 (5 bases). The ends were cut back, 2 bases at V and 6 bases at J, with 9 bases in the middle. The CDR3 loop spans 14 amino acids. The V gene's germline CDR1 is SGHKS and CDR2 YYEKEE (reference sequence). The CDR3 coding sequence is TGTGCCAGCAGCTTCAGGGAGAGTAATTCACCCCTCCACTTT. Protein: CASSFRESNSPLHF. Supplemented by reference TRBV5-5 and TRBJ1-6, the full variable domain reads DAGVTQSPTHLIKTRGQQVTLRCSPISGHKSVSWYQQVLGQGPQFIFQYYEKEERGRGNFPDRFSARQFPNYSSELNVNALLLGDSALYLCASSFRESNSPLHFGNGTRLTVT.

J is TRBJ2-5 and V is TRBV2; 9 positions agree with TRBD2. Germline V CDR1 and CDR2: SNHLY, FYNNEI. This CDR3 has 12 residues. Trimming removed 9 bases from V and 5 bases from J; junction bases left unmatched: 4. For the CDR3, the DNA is TGTGCCAGGCGGGGGGGCGGGGAGACCCAGTACTTC. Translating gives CARRGGGETQYF. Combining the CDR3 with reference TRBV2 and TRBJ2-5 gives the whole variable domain EPEVTQTPSHQVTQMGQEVILRCVPISNHLYFYWYRQILGQKVEFLVSFYNNEISEKSEIFDDQFSVERPDGSNFTLKIRSTKLEDSAMYFCARRGGGETQYFGPGTRLLVL.

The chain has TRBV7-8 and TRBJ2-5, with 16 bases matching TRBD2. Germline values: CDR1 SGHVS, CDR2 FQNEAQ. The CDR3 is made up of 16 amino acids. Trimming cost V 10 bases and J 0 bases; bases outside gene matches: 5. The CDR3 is CAIGTSGGAYQETQYF. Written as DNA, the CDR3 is TGTGCCATCGGGACTAGCGGGGGGGCATACCAAGAGACCCAGTACTTC.

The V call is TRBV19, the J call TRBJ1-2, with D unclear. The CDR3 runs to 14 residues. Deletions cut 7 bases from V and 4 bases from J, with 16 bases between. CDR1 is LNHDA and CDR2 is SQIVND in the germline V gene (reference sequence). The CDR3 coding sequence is TGTGCCAGTACTCCTTCGGACGGATTCTATGGCTACACCTTC. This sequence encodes CASTPSDGFYGYTF.

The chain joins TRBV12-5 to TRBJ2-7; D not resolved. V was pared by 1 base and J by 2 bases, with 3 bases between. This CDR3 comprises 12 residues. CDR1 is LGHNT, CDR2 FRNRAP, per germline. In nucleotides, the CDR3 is TGTGCTAGTGGTTTGGGCACCTACGAGCAGTACTTC. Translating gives CASGLGTYEQYF.

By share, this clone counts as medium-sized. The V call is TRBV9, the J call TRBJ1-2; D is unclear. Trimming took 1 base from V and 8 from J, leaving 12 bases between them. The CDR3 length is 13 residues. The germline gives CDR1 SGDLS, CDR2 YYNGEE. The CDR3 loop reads CASSVSGVGGYTF. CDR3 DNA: TGTGCCAGCAGCGTAAGCGGGGTAGGAGGCTACACCTTC.

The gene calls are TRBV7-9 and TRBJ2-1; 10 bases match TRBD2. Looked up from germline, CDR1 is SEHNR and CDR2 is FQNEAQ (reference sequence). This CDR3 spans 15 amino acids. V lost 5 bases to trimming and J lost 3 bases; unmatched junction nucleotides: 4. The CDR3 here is CASSITSGDYNEQFF. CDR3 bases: TGTGCCAGCAGCATTACTAGCGGGGACTACAATGAGCAGTTCTTC.

This CDR3 reads CASSLVQGQNTGELFF. The CDR3 DNA reads TGTGCCAGCAGCTTAGTACAGGGACAAAACACCGGGGAGCTGTTTTTT. The chain recombines TRBV7-9 with TRBJ2-2; a possible D gene is TRBD1 (6 bases). CDR3 length: 16 residues. Germline loops: CDR1 SEHNR, CDR2 FQNEAQ (reference sequence). The V and J ends lost 1 base and 2 bases respectively, with 11 bases between them.

The CDR3: CAWSTGGEQPQHF. The DNA for the CDR3 is TGTGCCTGGAGTACAGGGGGAGAGCAGCCCCAGCATTTT. This chain connects TRBV30 to TRBJ1-5, with 8 bases identical to TRBD1. In germline, CDR1 is GTSNPN, CDR2 SVGIG (reference sequence). J lost 7 bases, V lost 2 bases, and 4 bases had no gene match. The CDR3 runs to 13 residues.

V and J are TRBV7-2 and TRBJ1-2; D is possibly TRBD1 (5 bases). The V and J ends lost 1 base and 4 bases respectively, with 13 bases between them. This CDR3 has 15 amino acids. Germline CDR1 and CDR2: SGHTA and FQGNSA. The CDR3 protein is CASSLETGLAYGYTF. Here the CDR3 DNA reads TGTGCCAGCAGCTTAGAAACGGGGCTGGCCTATGGCTACACCTTC.

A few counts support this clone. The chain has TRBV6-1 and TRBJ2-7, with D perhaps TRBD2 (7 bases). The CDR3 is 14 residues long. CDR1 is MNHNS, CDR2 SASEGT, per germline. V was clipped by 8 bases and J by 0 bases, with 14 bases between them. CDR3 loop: CASERGGSSYEQYF. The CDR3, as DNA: TGTGCCAGCGAGAGGGGGGGGAGCTCCTACGAGCAGTACTTC.